Below are 20 T cell receptor beta chains sequenced from a single sample in a study of identical twins. Each CDR3 protein is one row after TCRdb ran MiXCR on the 5' RACE reads. The sample lists 750,000 to 950,000 distinct CDR3 sequences, roughly an eighth occurring once. These data were also reused for a study on yellow fever vaccine responses in identical twins.

Input material: PBMCs. These receptors were obtained from a woman aged 18-29 years in good health.

The chain recombines TRBV5-1 with TRBJ2-1; D is unresolved. The V and J ends lost 1 base and 0 bases respectively, with 5 bases between them. Germline V gives CDR1 SGHRS, CDR2 YFSETQ. This CDR3 contains 14 residues. CDR3 in amino acids: CASSLSASYNEQFF. In DNA, the CDR3 is TGCGCCAGCAGCTTGAGCGCCTCCTACAATGAGCAGTTCTTC.

This clonotype has a count of ten or more. The gene calls are TRBV5-1 and TRBJ1-1; 7 bases match TRBD1. The CDR3 loop spans 12 amino acids. CDR1 and CDR2 from the germline V gene are SGHRS and YFSETQ. J lost 6 bases, V lost 3 bases, and 2 bases had no gene match. For the CDR3, the DNA is TGCGCCAGCAGCTCAGGGGGAGCTGAAGCTTTCTTT. This encodes CASSSGGAEAFF. The entire variable domain, with the rest obtained from reference TRBV5-1 and TRBJ1-1, is as follows: KAGVTQTPRYLIKTRGQQVTLSCSPISGHRSVSWYQQTPGQGLQFLFEYFSETQRNKGNFPGRFSGRQFSNSRSEMNVSTLELGDSALYLCASSSGGAEAFFGQGTRLTVV.

There are a few counts of this clonotype. This chain connects TRBV11-2 to TRBJ1-1; TRBD1 aligns across 7 bases. From germline, CDR1 is SGHAT and CDR2 FQNNGV. V trimming: 5 bases; J trimming: 6 bases; junction bases outside the gene matches: 15. This CDR3 has 16 amino acids. The CDR3 DNA reads as TGTGCCAGCAGCCTAAAACCCGGGACAGAAGATTCTGAAGCTTTCTTT. This gives the protein CASSLKPGTEDSEAFF.

This clonotype has more than one count but fewer than ten. The J gene is TRBJ1-6, the V gene TRBV10-3, with TRBD1 matching 9 bases. This CDR3 comprises 14 residues. V lost 6 bases, J lost 7 bases, and 4 bases stayed unmatched. Germline CDR1 reads ENHRY; CDR2 reads SYGVKD. CDR3 nucleotides: TGTGCCATCAGCAGGGACAGGGTAAATTCACCCCTCCACTTT. Residues: CAISRDRVNSPLHF.

This chain uses TRBV29-1 with TRBJ2-5; D unclear. V was trimmed by 3 bases and J by 4 bases, leaving 9 bases between them. The germline V gene has CDR1 SQVTM and CDR2 ANQGSEA. This CDR3 comprises 12 residues. The CDR3 coding sequence is TGCAGCGTTGATCAAGGTGCAGAGACCCAGTACTTC. Encoded protein: CSVDQGAETQYF.

This clonotype turned up a few times. This sequence joins TRBV5-1 and TRBJ2-2; D is uncertain. This CDR3 has 15 residues. The germline V gene has CDR1 SGHRS and CDR2 YFSETQ. V lost 0 bases and J 4 bases, leaving 10 bases between the germline ends. The CDR3 DNA follows: TGCGCCAGCAGCTTGGTCGGCACCACCACCGGGGAGCTGTTTTTT. This sequence encodes CASSLVGTTTGELFF. Together with reference TRBV5-1 and TRBJ2-2, the CDR3 gives the full variable domain: KAGVTQTPRYLIKTRGQQVTLSCSPISGHRSVSWYQQTPGQGLQFLFEYFSETQRNKGNFPGRFSGRQFSNSRSEMNVSTLELGDSALYLCASSLVGTTTGELFFGEGSRLTVL.

This clonotype was counted between two and nine times. V gene TRBV7-2 combines with J gene TRBJ2-7; TRBD1 might be the D (6 bases). The CDR3 has 14 amino acids. CDR1 is SGHTA, CDR2 FQGNSA, per germline. Trimming took off 5 bases at V and 5 bases at J, with 16 bases between the two ends. CDR3 nucleotide sequence: TGTGCCAGCAGCACCCCCGGGACATCTAACGAGCAGTACTTC. It encodes CASSTPGTSNEQYF. Variable domain in full (rest from reference TRBV7-2 and TRBJ2-7): GAGVSQSPSNKVTEKGKDVELRCDPISGHTALYWYRQSLGQGLEFLIYFQGNSAPDKSGLPSDRFSAERTGGSVSTLTIQRTQQEDSAVYLCASSTPGTSNEQYFGPGTRLTVT.

This clonotype was recorded a few times. The CDR3 region is CASGPRGACKNIQYF. CDR3 coding DNA: TGTGCTAGTGGTCCCCGGGGGGCTTGCAAAAACATTCAGTACTTC. The rearrangement links TRBV12-5 to TRBJ2-4, with D maybe TRBD2 (7 bases). The CDR3 contains 15 residues. Germline lookup yields CDR1 LGHNT and CDR2 FRNRAP. With 5 bases removed from V and 3 bases from J, the gap between germline ends came to 14 bases.

This clonotype has ten or more counts. The genes are TRBV25-1 and TRBJ2-6; D gene ambiguous. The CDR3 loop spans 14 amino acids. With 6 bases removed from V and 0 bases from J, the gap between germline ends came to 6 bases. Per germline, CDR1 MGHDK and CDR2 SYGVNS. CDR3 sequence reads: CASRQSSGANVLTF. Written as DNA, the CDR3 is TGTGCCAGCAGGCAAAGCTCTGGGGCCAACGTCCTGACTTTC.

This clonotype was seen only a few times. The J gene is TRBJ2-1, the V gene TRBV2, with 11 bases that match TRBD2. The CDR3 length is 17 residues. V lost 1 base and J lost 7; bases outside the gene matches: 9. The germline CDR1 and CDR2 sequences are SNHLY and FYNNEI. This CDR3 reads CASSEGVAGGTPNEQFF. Written as DNA, the CDR3 is TGTGCCAGCAGTGAAGGGGTAGCGGGAGGGACTCCGAATGAGCAGTTCTTC.

The V call is TRBV2, the J call TRBJ2-1, with TRBD2 identical over 7 bases. Looked up from germline, CDR1 is SNHLY and CDR2 is FYNNEI. This CDR3 is built from 16 residues. V shed 2 bases, J shed 7 bases, and the junction held 11 bases outside the gene matches. The CDR3 reads CASSEFEVAGGNEQFF. The DNA of the CDR3 is TGTGCCAGCAGTGAATTTGAGGTAGCGGGTGGGAATGAGCAGTTCTTC.

This clonotype occurred a few times. V is TRBV6-1 and J is TRBJ1-5; possibly TRBD1 for D (5 bases). This CDR3 comprises 15 residues. V was shortened by 6 bases and J by 1 base, with 13 bases between the two germline ends. The V gene's germline CDR1 is MNHNS and CDR2 SASEGT. The DNA of the CDR3 is TGTGCCAGCAGGACTGACAGTGCAAGCAATCAGCCCCAGCATTTT. It translates to CASRTDSASNQPQHF.

This clonotype was seen a handful of times. V and J are TRBV27 and TRBJ2-7; the D is unclear. Germline CDR1 and CDR2: MNHEY and SMNVEV (reference sequence). Trimming removed 6 bases from V and 4 bases from J, with 10 bases in between. The CDR3 extends over 12 amino acids. The CDR3 is CASSTGDYEQYV. The CDR3 DNA follows: TGTGCCAGCAGCACCGGTGATTACGAGCAGTACGTC.

The chain recombines TRBV18 with TRBJ2-1; 12 bases agree with TRBD1. Germline V gene data show CDR1 as KGHSH and CDR2 as LQKENI. CDR3 length: 15 amino acids. V lost 4 bases, J lost 8 bases, and 6 bases stayed unmatched. The CDR3 is CASSLRDRGHDEQFF. The CDR3 DNA follows: TGTGCCAGCTCACTTCGGGACAGGGGGCACGATGAGCAGTTCTTC.

The J gene is TRBJ2-3, the V gene TRBV12-3 or TRBV12-4; D not certain. Trimming removed 2 bases at V and 0 bases at J, with 9 bases between. There are 15 residues in the CDR3. CDR3 coding DNA: TGTGCCAGCAGTTTATCGGTGGGTAGCACAGATACGCAGTATTTT. Its protein product is CASSLSVGSTDTQYF.

CDR3 residues: CASSSNPGQGLNEQFF. CDR3 coding DNA: TGTGCCAGCAGCTCAAACCCGGGACAGGGCCTGAATGAGCAGTTCTTC. This chain joins TRBV5-8 and TRBJ2-1; 9 nucleotides match TRBD1. Germline V gene lookup returns CDR1 SGHTS and CDR2 YDEGEE. V dropped 3 bases and J dropped 7; count of bases not matched to a gene: 11. The CDR3 runs to 16 residues.

The chain recombines TRBV2 with TRBJ2-3; TRBD2 is a possible D gene (6 bases). The germline V gene encodes CDR1 SNHLY and CDR2 FYNNEI. Deletions cut 5 bases from V and 4 bases from J, with 13 bases between. The CDR3 is made up of 14 amino acids. The CDR3 loop reads CASSPEGRADTQYF. DNA for the CDR3: TGTGCCAGCAGTCCGGAGGGTCGGGCAGATACGCAGTATTTT.

This CDR3 is CSARGHEGETYNEQFF. The CDR3 DNA follows: TGCAGTGCTAGAGGCCACGAAGGGGAAACCTACAATGAGCAGTTCTTC. This chain links TRBV20-1 with TRBJ2-1; weak D call: TRBD1 (5 bases). The V end lost 1 base, the J end lost 2 bases, and 15 bases lay between the germline ends. Germline CDR1 reads DFQATT; CDR2 reads SNEGSKA (reference sequence). The CDR3 extends over 16 amino acids.

The rearrangement links TRBV4-1 to TRBJ1-5; D possibly corresponds to TRBD1 (5 bases). The CDR3 runs to 14 residues. CDR1 and CDR2 from the germline V gene are MGHRA and YSYEKL. The germline V and J ends were trimmed by 1 base and 9 bases, with 13 bases remaining between them. CDR3 DNA: TGCGCCAGCAGCCAAGCGGGGCCTCTTGGGCCCCAGCATTTT. It yields the protein CASSQAGPLGPQHF.

This chain connects TRBV21-1 to TRBJ1-2; the table assigns TRBD1, which was not confirmed against the DNA. TRBV21-1 is flagged as a pseudogene. The CDR3 is 15 residues long. The CDR3 loop is CASSTQDRGFYGYTF. CDR3 DNA sequence: TGTGCCAGCAGCACCCAGGACAGGGGGTTCTATGGCTACACCTTC.